Here is one T cell receptor beta chain with its context. The sample is drawn from a study of blood T cell repertoires in COVID-19. Germline lookup yields CDR1 GTSNPN and CDR2 SVGIG (reference sequence). The CDR3 length is 17 residues. J was trimmed by 9 bases and V by 0 bases; bases with no gene match: 9. Data came from immunoSEQ multiplex PCR; TCRdb stores just in-frame clones and leaves some out. The sample lists fewer than 45,000 clones, about nine tenths occurring once. Sequenced sample: peripheral blood. The clonotype originates from a woman in her twenties or thirties in a cohort sampled during active COVID-19. The chain is built from TRBV30 and TRBJ2-1; 15 bases agree with TRBD2. In DNA, the CDR3 is TGTGCCTGGAGTGTAAGACGGACTAGCGGGAGGGTGGGTGAGCAGTTCTTC. This codes for CAWSVRRTSGRVGEQFF.